This is a list of T cell receptor beta chains from one sample in a study of beta chain features in type 1 diabetes. Sequencing used immunoSEQ multiplex PCR; TCRdb keeps in-frame clones, though not all of them. The repertoire holds around 180,000 clones, with 7.8% as singletons. Specimen: central memory CD4+ T cells from blood. These receptors all stem from a woman in her forties with type 1 diabetes. The CDR3 runs from the conserved cysteine through the conserved F or W. Each record gives: clone size, D gene, V gene, J gene, CDR3 DNA, CDR3 protein. A D gene is named only where the DNA matches it firmly. Clone size is given for some rows only: seen once, a few or many times, or a class if the clone is expanded.

>few|TRBD1|TRBV30|TRBJ2-1
TGTGCCTGGAAAGGAGGGACAGGTACCTACAATGAGCAGTTCTTC
CAWKGGTGTYNEQFF
>.|.|TRBV7-3|TRBJ2-3
TGTGCCAGCAGCTCCCCGGGGGATACGCAGTATTTT
CASSSPGDTQYF
>few|TRBD1|TRBV7-8|TRBJ1-2
TGTGCCAGCAGCTGGGGACAGGGGGCACTCTATGGCTACACCTTC
CASSWGQGALYGYTF
>.|TRBD1|TRBV10-3|TRBJ1-6
TGTGCCATCAGGACAGGGGGAGATCATTCACCCCTCCACTTT
CAIRTGGDHSPLHF
>few|.|TRBV6-5|TRBJ1-2
TGTGCCAGCAGTTCGGCAGGGGTAGGAGGCTACACCTTC
CASSSAGVGGYTF
>few|.|TRBV25-1|TRBJ2-7
TGTGCCATAGCAGCTGGGGGGTCGGACTACGAGCAGTACTTC
CAIAAGGSDYEQYF
>.|.|TRBV19|TRBJ2-3
TGTGCCAGTAGTAGAGGTCGGTTAGATACGCAGTATTTT
CASSRGRLDTQYF
>few|TRBD1|TRBV6-5|TRBJ2-7
TGTGCCAGCAGTCAACCCGGGACAGGGTTGTACGAGCAGTACTTC
CASSQPGTGLYEQYF
>.|TRBD2|TRBV18|TRBJ2-1
TGTGCCAGCTCACCACGGGCGGGAGCGGTGAATGAGCAGTTCTTC
CASSPRAGAVNEQFF
>.|TRBD2|TRBV7-2|TRBJ2-5
TGTGCCAGCAGCTTGGGACTAGTAGCTAATCAGGAGACCCAGTACTTC
CASSLGLVANQETQYF
>few|.|TRBV19|TRBJ1-4
TGTGCCAGTAGTCCAGGGGCCACTAATGAAAAACTGTTTTTT
CASSPGATNEKLFF
>.|TRBD1|TRBV4-3|TRBJ1-2
TGCGCCAGCAGCCAAGAGCCGACAGGGGGCGGCTACACCTTC
CASSQEPTGGGYTF
>.|TRBD1|TRBV29-1|TRBJ1-1
TGCAGCGGCACGACAGGGGTGGGCACTGAAGCTTTCTTT
CSGTTGVGTEAFF
>.|TRBD2|TRBV4-1|TRBJ2-5
TGCGCCAGCAGCCAAGAACTAGCGGGAGGGGAGACCCAGTACTTC
CASSQELAGGETQYF
>few|.|TRBV18|TRBJ2-1
TGTGCCAGCTCACCGGGGAGGAACGAGCAGTTCTTC
CASSPGRNEQFF
>many|TRBD1|TRBV4-1|TRBJ1-5
TGCGCCAGCAGCCAAGGCAGGACAGGGTATCAGCCCCAGCATTTT
CASSQGRTGYQPQHF
>few|TRBD2|TRBV6-5|TRBJ2-5
TGTGCCAGCAGTTACTCTCGCGGGAGGGGGCAAGAGACCCAGTACTTC
CASSYSRGRGQETQYF
>.|.|TRBV25-1|TRBJ2-5
TGTGCCAGCAGGCGCCAACCCCAAGAGACCCAGTACTTC
CASRRQPQETQYF
>few|.|TRBV28|TRBJ2-7
TGTGCCAGCAGTTTGGGGGCGGGTAGAGAGCAGTACTTC
CASSLGAGREQYF
>few|TRBD2|TRBV6-6|TRBJ2-7
TGTGCCAGCACCACTAGCGGGGGGAGCTCCTACGAGCAGTACTTC
CASTTSGGSSYEQYF
>.|TRBD1|TRBV5-1|TRBJ2-5
TGCGCCAGCAGCCAAGGACAGGGTCACCAAGAGACCCAGTACTTC
CASSQGQGHQETQYF
>.|.|TRBV4-1|TRBJ2-1
TGCGCCAGCAGCCTGGACTCCGCCGGGGGTAATGAGCAGTTCTTC
CASSLDSAGGNEQFF
>few|.|TRBV28|TRBJ2-7
TGTGCCAGCAGTTTAGCCGGTCCGACCTACGAGCAGTACTTC
CASSLAGPTYEQYF
>many|.|TRBV27|TRBJ1-2
TGTGCCAGCAGTACGTTTCAGGGTGATGGCTACACCTTC
CASSTFQGDGYTF
>.|.|TRBV19|TRBJ1-6
TGTGCCAGTAGCACCTATAATTCACCCCTCCACTTT
CASSTYNSPLHF
>few|.|TRBV9|TRBJ1-5
TGTGCCAGCAGCGTAGGAGGAATGAGCAATCAGCCCCAGCATTTT
CASSVGGMSNQPQHF
>few|TRBD1|TRBV11-2|TRBJ2-2
TGTGCCAGCAGCTTAGGAAGGGGGCGAGCCGGGGAGCTGTTTTTT
CASSLGRGRAGELFF
>.|.|TRBV5-6|TRBJ1-2
TGTGCCACCACCCTGGCGGGAAACTATGGCTACACCTTC
CATTLAGNYGYTF
>few|.|TRBV29-1|TRBJ2-3
TGCAGCGTTCCCGGGGAGGCGAGCACAGATACGCAGTATTTT
CSVPGEASTDTQYF
>few|.|TRBV27|TRBJ1-2
TGTGCCAGCAGTCGGAGCGGTGCCTATGGCTACACCTTC
CASSRSGAYGYTF
>few|TRBD1|TRBV18|TRBJ2-2
TGTGCCAGCTCACTATGGACAGGGGATAACACCGGGGAGCTGTTTTTT
CASSLWTGDNTGELFF
>few|.|TRBV25-1|TRBJ1-5
TGTGCCAGCAGTGAATCCGTGACAGATAATCAGCCCCAGCATTTT
CASSESVTDNQPQHF
>.|.|TRBV28|TRBJ2-7
TGTGCCAGCATTGGTCCGGGAGAAACCTTAGGAGAGCAGTACTTC
CASIGPGETLGEQYF
>few|TRBD1|TRBV6-5|TRBJ2-5
TGTGCCAGCAGCGCGACCCGACAGGGCGGGGAGACCCAGTACTTC
CASSATRQGGETQYF
>few|.|TRBV6-5|TRBJ2-7
TGTGCCAGCAGTTCCCCGCAGGGGAAGGCCGAGCAGTACTTC
CASSSPQGKAEQYF
>.|TRBD2|TRBV2|TRBJ2-1
TGTGCCAGCAGCGCCGGGACTAGCGGGAGTAATGAGCAGTTCTTC
CASSAGTSGSNEQFF
>few|TRBD1|TRBV6-5|TRBJ2-2
TGTGCCAGCACCAGGACAGGGAGCGGGGAGCTGTTTTTT
CASTRTGSGELFF
>few|TRBD1|TRBV28|TRBJ1-1
TGTGCCAGCATACAGGGGACAGGGAAAGCTTTCTTT
CASIQGTGKAFF
>many|.|TRBV28|TRBJ2-1
TGTGCCAGCACGGAGGACTCCTACAATGAGCAGTTCTTC
CASTEDSYNEQFF
>many|TRBD1|TRBV7-9|TRBJ1-1
TGTGCCAGCAGCTTGCAGGGGGACACTGAAGCTTTCTTT
CASSLQGDTEAFF
>.|.|TRBV7-2|TRBJ1-1
TGTGCCAGCAGCCCCCGCGGGAGGAACACTGAAGCTTTCTTT
CASSPRGRNTEAFF
>.|.|TRBV18|TRBJ2-1
TGTGCCAGCTCACCATCACAACAGAACTTCGATGAGCAGTTCTTC
CASSPSQQNFDEQFF
>.|.|TRBV30|TRBJ1-1
TGTGCCTGCCGGGGGGGACTCGAAGCTTTCTTT
CACRGGLEAFF
>.|TRBD1|TRBV29-1|TRBJ1-2
TGCAGCGTTGCCGGACAGGAGCGTAACTATGGCTACACCTTC
CSVAGQERNYGYTF
>.|TRBD2|TRBV7-3|TRBJ2-2
TGTGCCAGCAGCTTTAACCCGGGAGGCAGCACCGGGGAGCTGTTTTTT
CASSFNPGGSTGELFF
>.|.|TRBV30|TRBJ2-7
TGTGCCTGGAGTAACGCGGGGCCAAACGAGCAGTACTTC
CAWSNAGPNEQYF